This TCR beta chain was captured by sequencing in a study of shared clonotypes between healthy human individuals. The genomic DNA of each subset was split evenly across several immunoSEQ plates. In the original analysis: Junction-only sequences without quality scores were provided by ImmunoSEQ, so filtering was different. Here immunoSEQ multiplex PCR was the method, and the copy in TCRdb shows in-frame clones only, minus some. For V, J and clone size, that table is used; D and trimming come from the DNA. The sample consists of a few hundred thousand clones, around 97% of them appearing once. The CDR3 is 12 residues long. Germline lookup yields CDR1 MDHEN and CDR2 SYDVKM. A remark on this clone: Its antigen is currently unknown.

Study results and caveats: Generation probabilities were higher for clonotypes shared across all four sorted-subset donors than for unshared ones. In the sorted subsets, rarefaction showed sequencing was incomplete despite large depth.

What was sequenced was naive CD4+ T cells sorted from blood. Subset noted: CD45RA+ positively selected. The genes are TRBV28 and TRBJ1-2, with D uncertain. This sequence was found in a woman younger than 45 in good health. The CDR3 DNA follows: TGTGCTTCGGAGATTTCCAACTATGGCTACACCTTC. This translates into CASEISNYGYTF.